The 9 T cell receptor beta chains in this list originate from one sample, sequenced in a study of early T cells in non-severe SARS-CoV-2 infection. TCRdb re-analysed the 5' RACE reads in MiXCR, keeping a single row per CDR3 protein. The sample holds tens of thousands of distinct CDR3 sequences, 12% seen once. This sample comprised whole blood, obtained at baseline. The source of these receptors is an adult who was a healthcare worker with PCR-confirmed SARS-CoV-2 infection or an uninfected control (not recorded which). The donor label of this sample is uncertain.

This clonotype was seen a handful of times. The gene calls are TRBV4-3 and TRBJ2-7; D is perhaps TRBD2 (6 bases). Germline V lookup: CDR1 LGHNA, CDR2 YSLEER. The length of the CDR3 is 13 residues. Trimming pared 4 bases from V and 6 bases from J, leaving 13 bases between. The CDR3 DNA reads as TGCGCCAGCAGCCTCCGCGGGGTTTCCGAGCAGTACTTC. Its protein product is CASSLRGVSEQYF.

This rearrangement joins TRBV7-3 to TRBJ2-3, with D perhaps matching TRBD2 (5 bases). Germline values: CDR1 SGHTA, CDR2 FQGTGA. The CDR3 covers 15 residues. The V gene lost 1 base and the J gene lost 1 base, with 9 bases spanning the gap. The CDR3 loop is CASSLIGSRTDTQYF. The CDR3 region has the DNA TGTGCCAGCAGCTTAATAGGGAGTCGCACAGATACGCAGTATTTT.

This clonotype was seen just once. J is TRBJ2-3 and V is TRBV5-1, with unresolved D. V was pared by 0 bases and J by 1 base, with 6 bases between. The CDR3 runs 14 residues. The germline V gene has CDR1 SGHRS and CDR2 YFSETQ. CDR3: CASSLDVGTDTQYF. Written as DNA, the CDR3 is TGCGCCAGCAGCTTGGATGTCGGCACAGATACGCAGTATTTT.

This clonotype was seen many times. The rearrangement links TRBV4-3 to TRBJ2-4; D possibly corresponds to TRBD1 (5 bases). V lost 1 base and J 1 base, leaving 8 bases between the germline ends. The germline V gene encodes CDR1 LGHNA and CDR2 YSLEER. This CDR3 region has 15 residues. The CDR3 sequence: CASSQATVAKNIQYF. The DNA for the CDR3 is TGCGCCAGCAGCCAAGCGACAGTGGCCAAAAACATTCAGTACTTC.

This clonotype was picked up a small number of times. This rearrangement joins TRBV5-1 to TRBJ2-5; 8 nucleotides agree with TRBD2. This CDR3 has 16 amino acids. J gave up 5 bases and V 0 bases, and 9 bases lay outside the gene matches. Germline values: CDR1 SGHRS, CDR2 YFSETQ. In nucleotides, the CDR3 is TGCGCCAGCAGCTTGGGAGGCAGCGGGAGAGATGAGACCCAGTACTTC. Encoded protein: CASSLGGSGRDETQYF. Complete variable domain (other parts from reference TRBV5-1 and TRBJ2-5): KAGVTQTPRYLIKTRGQQVTLSCSPISGHRSVSWYQQTPGQGLQFLFEYFSETQRNKGNFPGRFSGRQFSNSRSEMNVSTLELGDSALYLCASSLGGSGRDETQYFGPGTRLLVL.

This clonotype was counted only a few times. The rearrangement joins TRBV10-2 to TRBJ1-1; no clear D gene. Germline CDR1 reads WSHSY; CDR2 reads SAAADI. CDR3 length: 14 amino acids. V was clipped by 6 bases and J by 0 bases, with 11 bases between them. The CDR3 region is CASSRTKMNTEAFF. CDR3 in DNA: TGCGCCAGCAGCCGAACCAAAATGAACACTGAAGCTTTCTTT.

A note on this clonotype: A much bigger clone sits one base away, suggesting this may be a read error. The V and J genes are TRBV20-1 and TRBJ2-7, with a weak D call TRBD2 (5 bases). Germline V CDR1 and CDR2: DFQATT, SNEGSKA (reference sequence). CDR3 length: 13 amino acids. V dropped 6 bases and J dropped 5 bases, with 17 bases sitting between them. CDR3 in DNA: TGCAGTGCCCGGACTGATCCAGTCAACGAGCAGTACTTC. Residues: CSARTDPVNEQYF.

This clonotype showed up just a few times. CDR3 nucleotide sequence: TGCAGTGCCCCGAAGCGGGGACTACCTTACAATGAGCAGTTCTTC. Protein sequence: CSAPKRGLPYNEQFF. The chain combines TRBV20-1 with TRBJ2-1; 7 bases map to TRBD2. The V segment lost 6 bases and the J segment 4 bases; nucleotides outside the gene matches: 12. The V gene's germline CDR1 is DFQATT and CDR2 SNEGSKA (reference sequence). This CDR3 is 15 amino acids long.

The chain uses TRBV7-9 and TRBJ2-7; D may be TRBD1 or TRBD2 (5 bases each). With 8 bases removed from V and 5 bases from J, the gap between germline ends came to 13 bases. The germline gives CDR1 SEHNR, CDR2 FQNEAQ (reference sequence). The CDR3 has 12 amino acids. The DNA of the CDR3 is TGTGCCAGCGGTAAGGGGAGCCACGAGCAGTACTTC. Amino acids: CASGKGSHEQYF.